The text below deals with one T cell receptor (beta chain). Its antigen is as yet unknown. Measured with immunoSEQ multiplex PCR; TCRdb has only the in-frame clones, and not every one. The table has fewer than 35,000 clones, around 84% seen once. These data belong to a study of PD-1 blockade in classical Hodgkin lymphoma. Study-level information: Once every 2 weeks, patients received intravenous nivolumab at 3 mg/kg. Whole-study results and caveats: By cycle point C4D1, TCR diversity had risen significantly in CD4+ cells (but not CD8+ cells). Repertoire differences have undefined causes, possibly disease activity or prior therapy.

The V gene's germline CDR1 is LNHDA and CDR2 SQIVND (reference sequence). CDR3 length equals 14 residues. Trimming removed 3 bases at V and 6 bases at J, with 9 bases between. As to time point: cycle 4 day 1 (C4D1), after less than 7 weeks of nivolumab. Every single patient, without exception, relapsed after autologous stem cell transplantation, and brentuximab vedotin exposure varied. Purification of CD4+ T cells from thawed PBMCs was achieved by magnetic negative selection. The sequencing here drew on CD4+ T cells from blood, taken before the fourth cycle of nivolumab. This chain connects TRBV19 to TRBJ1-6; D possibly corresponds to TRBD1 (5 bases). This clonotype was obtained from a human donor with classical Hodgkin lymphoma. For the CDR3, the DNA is TGTGCCAGTAGTATCGAGGGGATTAATTCACCCCTCCACTTT. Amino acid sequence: CASSIEGINSPLHF.